The rows below give T cell receptor beta chains drawn from one sample of a study of blood T cell repertoires in COVID-19. Profiling relied on immunoSEQ multiplex PCR, and the TCRdb table lists in-frame clones only, not all of them. The table lists some 200,000 clones, 88% of them singletons, with about 2.4% in the top ten. Sequences were obtained from PBMCs or T cells enriched from blood (not recorded which). The receptors derive from a woman in her twenties or thirties who had recovered from COVID-19. CDR3s include the opening cysteine and the closing phenylalanine or tryptophan. D genes are given only for firm matches. The size of a clone is reported for some rows only, either as once, few or many, or as a class for expanded clones.

J: TRBJ2-7; size: .; D: TRBD1; V: TRBV6-1; CDR3: CASSEGRQGAGQQYF; DNA: TGTGCCAGCAGTGAAGGGCGACAGGGGGCGGGTCAGCAGTACTTC
J: TRBJ2-7; size: .; D: .; V: TRBV4-3; CDR3: CASSSTTQGYEQYF; DNA: TGCGCCAGCAGCTCAACGACCCAGGGATACGAGCAGTACTTC
J: TRBJ2-3; size: .; D: TRBD2; V: TRBV6-1; CDR3: CASSESIVGGGTDTQYF; DNA: TGTGCCAGCAGTGAATCAATCGTTGGGGGGGGCACAGATACGCAGTATTTT
J: TRBJ2-7; size: many; D: TRBD2; V: TRBV27; CDR3: CASRRGGTSSYEQYF; DNA: TGTGCCAGCAGGCGAGGGGGGACTAGCTCCTACGAGCAGTACTTC
J: TRBJ2-1; size: .; D: .; V: TRBV19; CDR3: CASSIVASSYNEQFF; DNA: TGTGCCAGTAGTATAGTGGCCTCCTCCTACAATGAGCAGTTCTTC
J: TRBJ1-6; size: .; D: .; V: TRBV2; CDR3: CASSVGVKGVAPLHF; DNA: TGTGCCAGCAGTGTGGGTGTTAAAGGGGTAGCACCCCTCCACTTT
J: TRBJ1-3; size: .; D: .; V: TRBV5-1; CDR3: CASSPGTITGNTIYF; DNA: TGCGCCAGCAGCCCCGGGACAATTACTGGAAACACCATATATTTT
J: TRBJ2-1; size: .; D: TRBD2; V: TRBV11-1; CDR3: CASSRTSGSYNEQFF; DNA: TGTGCCAGCAGCAGGACTAGCGGTTCCTACAATGAGCAGTTCTTC
J: TRBJ1-2; size: .; D: .; V: TRBV18; CDR3: CASSPSRETEIFNYGYTF; DNA: TGTGCCAGCTCACCCAGTCGGGAGACCGAAATTTTTAACTATGGCTACACCTTC
J: TRBJ2-1; size: .; D: .; V: TRBV13; CDR3: CASSFLGQRAYNEQFF; DNA: TGTGCCAGCAGCTTTCTCGGACAGAGAGCCTACAATGAGCAGTTCTTC
J: TRBJ1-6; size: .; D: .; V: TRBV4-3; CDR3: CASSHNSGNSPLHF; DNA: TGCGCCAGCAGCCATAACTCAGGGAATTCACCCCTCCACTTT
J: TRBJ1-4; size: .; D: .; V: TRBV12-5; CDR3: CASGLIPPAGRGEKLFF; DNA: TGTGCTAGTGGTTTGATCCCACCCGCAGGGAGGGGTGAAAAACTGTTTTTT
J: TRBJ1-2; size: .; D: TRBD1; V: TRBV4-2; CDR3: CASSLGTGAEYGYTF; DNA: TGTGCCAGCAGCCTTGGGACAGGGGCCGAATATGGCTACACCTTC
J: TRBJ1-1; size: .; D: .; V: TRBV5-8; CDR3: CASSFNREAFF; DNA: TGTGCCAGCAGTTTTAACAGAGAAGCTTTCTTT
J: TRBJ2-2; size: .; D: TRBD2; V: TRBV5-1; CDR3: CASTPMGGGAPTGELFF; DNA: TGCGCCAGCACCCCGATGGGCGGGGGGGCCCCAACCGGGGAGCTGTTTTTT
J: TRBJ2-5; size: .; D: TRBD1; V: TRBV7-3; CDR3: CASSPVGDRKETQYF; DNA: TGTGCCAGCAGTCCGGTCGGGGACAGGAAAGAGACCCAGTACTTC
J: TRBJ2-7; size: .; D: TRBD1; V: TRBV19; CDR3: CASSSGTGFEQYF; DNA: TGTGCCAGTAGTAGCGGGACAGGGTTTGAGCAGTACTTC
J: TRBJ1-2; size: .; D: TRBD1; V: TRBV19; CDR3: CASDNRGLYYGYTF; DNA: TGTGCCAGTGACAACAGGGGTCTATACTATGGCTACACCTTC
J: TRBJ2-1; size: .; D: TRBD1; V: TRBV4-3; CDR3: CASSQDRADRGYNEQFF; DNA: TGCGCCAGCAGCCAAGATAGAGCCGACAGGGGCTACAATGAGCAGTTCTTC
J: TRBJ2-7; size: .; D: TRBD1; V: TRBV2; CDR3: CASTEGQASYEQYF; DNA: TGTGCCAGCACTGAAGGACAGGCCTCCTACGAGCAGTACTTC
J: TRBJ1-2; size: .; D: TRBD1; V: TRBV2; CDR3: CASSPDRNNGYTF; DNA: TGTGCCAGCAGTCCGGACAGGAATAATGGCTACACCTTC
J: TRBJ2-3; size: .; D: .; V: TRBV5-8; CDR3: CASSLWGDGTDTQYF; DNA: TGTGCCAGCAGCTTGTGGGGCGACGGCACAGATACGCAGTATTTT